This T cell receptor beta chain was captured by sequencing in a study of T cells in Graves' hyperthyroidism and ophthalmopathy. Every diagnosis used clinical symptoms, serum thyroxine and TRAb, thyroid ultrasound and orbital computed tomography. From germline, CDR1 is MGHDK and CDR2 SYGVNS. Trimming pared 3 bases from V and 3 bases from J, leaving 14 bases between. The CDR3 spans 16 residues. Study conclusions and caveats: Ophthalmopathy stood apart from stable hyperthyroidism in a 13 V-J model. Appearing also in blood were most of the thyroid clonotypes expanded above 0.001.

What was amplified from RNA transcripts were TCR beta CDR3 regions. The TCR CDR3 was amplified in a first-round RT-PCR using the HTBI primer set. TCRdb used MiXCR to reprocess the multiplex PCR reads, holding one entry per CDR3 protein. The sample yields more than 300,000 distinct CDR3 sequences, about 14% seen once. This clonotype has a single count. Its antigen remains unidentified. The rearrangement joins TRBV25-1 to TRBJ2-2; D is unclear. The specimen sequenced was blood. This receptor was taken from a woman aged 25-40 years with Graves' ophthalmopathy. In nucleotides, the CDR3 is TGTGCCAGCAGTGATCGTGTGGACCGCTACACCGGGGAGCTGTTTTTT. Encoded protein: CASSDRVDRYTGELFF.